The clone carrying this TCR beta chain rates as medium-sized. Germline CDR1 is SQVTM and CDR2 is ANQGSEA. V trimming: 5 bases; J trimming: 1 base; junction bases outside the gene matches: 14. The CDR3 covers 18 residues. This record comes from a study of low-dose radiotherapy and immunotherapy resistance in tumors. Time point given: before trial treatment. cDNA synthesis used a TRAV/TRBV-specific primer set for both chains. TCR amplification used 20 to 25 PCR cycles, a constant-region primer and a V-primer adapter. One entry per CDR3 protein results from TCRdb running MiXCR on the reads. The sample lists tens of thousands of distinct CDR3 sequences; approximately 19% were seen once.

Sequencing used PBMCs, obtained before treatment. The source is a male donor with prostate cancer. The chain has TRBV29-1 and TRBJ2-6, with 7 bases that match TRBD1. The DNA of the CDR3 is TGCAGCGTTATCCCCGCCCGCCAGGGGGTATCTGGGGCCAACGTCCTGACTTTC. This gives the protein CSVIPARQGVSGANVLTF.